This T cell receptor beta chain originates from a study of tumor-infiltrating lymphocytes in primary liver carcinoma. Broader study findings: Left bulk and unsorted, the samples did not allow CD4+ and CD8+ repertoires to be compared.

Total RNA (around 500 ng) served as template for TCR beta cDNA synthesis primed by a constant-region primer. Three nested multiplex PCR rounds, a slightly modified ARM-PCR method, built the TCR beta libraries. TRBV1-TRBV30 forward primers paired with a C-beta reverse primer were used in the first two PCR rounds, which ran around 10 cycles each. TCRdb recomputed calls from the multiplex PCR reads with MiXCR, one row per CDR3 protein. The top ten hold roughly 9% of the sample, which has about 300,000 distinct CDR3 sequences, approximately 65% seen once. The CDR3 runs 16 residues. Germline V gene sequence: CDR1 SGHVS, CDR2 FQNEAQ. Blood RNA came from unsorted whole blood; germline DNA was also extracted. This clonotype was seen once. Its antigen is not identified. One end of the junction fails to match germline, which may point to a read error.

Sequencing was carried out using peripheral blood. This TCR was sampled from a man aged 40-49 years with primary liver carcinoma and hepatitis B virus infection. V is TRBV7-8 and J is TRBJ2-6; 11 bases are a match to TRBD1. The CDR3 sequence is CVSSFGQGAGANVLTF. The CDR3 DNA sequence: TGTGTCAGCAGCTTTGGACAGGGGGCCGGGGCCAACGTCCTGACTTTC.